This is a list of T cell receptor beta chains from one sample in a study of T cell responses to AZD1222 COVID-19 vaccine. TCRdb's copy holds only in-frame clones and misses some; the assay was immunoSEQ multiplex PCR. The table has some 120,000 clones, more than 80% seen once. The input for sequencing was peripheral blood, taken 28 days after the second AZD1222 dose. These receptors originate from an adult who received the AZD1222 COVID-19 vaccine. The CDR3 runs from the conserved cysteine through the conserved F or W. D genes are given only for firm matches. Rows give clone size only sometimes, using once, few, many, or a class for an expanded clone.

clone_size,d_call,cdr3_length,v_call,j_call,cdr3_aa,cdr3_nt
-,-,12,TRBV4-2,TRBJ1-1,CASSPDGTEAFF,TGTGCCAGCAGCCCAGATGGCACTGAAGCTTTCTTT
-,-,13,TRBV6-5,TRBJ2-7,CASSSVQGYEQYF,TGTGCCAGCAGTTCTGTCCAGGGCTACGAGCAGTACTTC
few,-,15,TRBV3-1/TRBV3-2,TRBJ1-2,CASSQPGAGQHGYTF,TGTGCCAGCAGCCAACCCGGGGCAGGGCAGCATGGCTACACCTTC
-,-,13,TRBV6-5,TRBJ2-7,CASSRTQLSEQYF,TGTGCCAGCAGTCGGACCCAGCTAAGCGAGCAGTACTTC
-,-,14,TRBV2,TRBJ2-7,CASSHETGHYEQYF,TGTGCCAGCAGTCACGAGACAGGACACTACGAGCAGTACTTC
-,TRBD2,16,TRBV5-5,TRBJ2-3,CASSLDRLAGGPTQYF,TGTGCCAGCAGCTTGGACCGACTAGCGGGGGGGCCTACGCAGTATTTT
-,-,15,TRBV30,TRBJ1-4,CAWSAGKGTNEKLFF,TGTGCCTGGAGTGCAGGGAAAGGAACTAATGAAAAACTGTTTTTT
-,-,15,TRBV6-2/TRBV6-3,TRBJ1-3,CASSPGHGSTGTIYF,TGTGCCAGCAGTCCGGGACATGGGTCCACAGGCACCATATATTTT
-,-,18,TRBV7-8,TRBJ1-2,CASSSLGGDAETNYGYTF,TGTGCCAGCAGCTCATTGGGGGGGGACGCCGAGACCAACTATGGCTACACCTTC
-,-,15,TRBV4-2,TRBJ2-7,CASSQDLGPTYEQYF,TGTGCCAGCAGCCAAGATCTGGGTCCCACCTACGAGCAGTACTTC
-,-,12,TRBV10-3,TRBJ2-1,CAISDRADEQFF,TGTGCCATCAGTGATCGGGCGGATGAGCAGTTCTTC
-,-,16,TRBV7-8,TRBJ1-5,CASSSPGRVSNQPQHF,TGTGCCAGCAGCTCCCCGGGGAGGGTTAGCAATCAGCCCCAGCATTTT
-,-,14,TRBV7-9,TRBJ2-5,CASSAPVDQETQYF,TGTGCCAGCAGCGCCCCGGTAGACCAAGAGACCCAGTACTTC
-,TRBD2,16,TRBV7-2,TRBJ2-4,CASSSIAGRAKNIQYF,TGTGCCAGCAGCTCCATAGCGGGGCGAGCCAAAAACATTCAGTACTTC
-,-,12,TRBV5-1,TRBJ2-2,CASRVNTGELFF,TGCGCCAGCAGGGTGAACACCGGGGAGCTGTTTTTT
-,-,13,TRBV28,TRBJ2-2,CASNNLRAGELFF,TGTGCCAGCAATAACCTAAGGGCCGGGGAGCTGTTTTTT
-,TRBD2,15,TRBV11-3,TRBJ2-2,CASSPAGGNTGELFF,TGTGCCAGCAGCCCAGCGGGGGGTAACACCGGGGAGCTGTTTTTT
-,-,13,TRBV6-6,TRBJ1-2,CASSYGVGAEYTF,TGTGCCAGCAGTTACGGTGTAGGGGCGGAATACACCTTC
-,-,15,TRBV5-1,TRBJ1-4,CASSLGDSDNEKLFF,TGCGCCAGCAGCTTGGGAGACAGTGATAATGAAAAACTGTTTTTT
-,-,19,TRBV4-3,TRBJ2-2,CASSQEKAGGIRYTGELFF,TGCGCCAGCAGCCAAGAGAAGGCAGGGGGGATCCGCTACACCGGGGAGCTGTTTTTT
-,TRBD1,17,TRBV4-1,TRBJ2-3,CASSQDGPGQGRDTQYF,TGCGCCAGCAGCCAAGATGGCCCGGGACAGGGAAGAGATACGCAGTATTTT
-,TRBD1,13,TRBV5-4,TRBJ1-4,CASSAGTGWKLFF,TGTGCCAGCAGCGCCGGGACAGGGTGGAAACTGTTTTTT
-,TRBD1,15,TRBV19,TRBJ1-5,CASSKTGGADQPQHF,TGTGCCAGTAGTAAGACAGGGGGGGCCGATCAGCCCCAGCATTTT
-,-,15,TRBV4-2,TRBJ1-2,CASSQDSQGDYGYTF,TGTGCCAGCAGCCAAGATTCGCAGGGCGACTATGGCTACACCTTC
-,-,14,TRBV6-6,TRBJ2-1,CASSYSIEGYEQFF,TGTGCCAGCAGTTACTCGATAGAAGGTTATGAGCAGTTCTTC
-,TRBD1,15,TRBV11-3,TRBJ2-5,CASSTSTGQGETQYF,TGTGCCAGCAGCACTTCGACAGGGCAAGGGGAGACCCAGTACTTC
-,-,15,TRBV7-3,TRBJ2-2,CASSLRAPGTGELFF,TGTGCCAGCAGCTTAAGGGCCCCAGGTACCGGGGAGCTGTTTTTT
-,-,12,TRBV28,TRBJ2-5,CASSPRRETQYF,TGTGCCAGCAGTCCCCGCCGGGAGACCCAGTACTTC
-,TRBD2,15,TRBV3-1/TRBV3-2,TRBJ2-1,CASSSGLAGGNEQFF,TGTGCCAGCAGCTCAGGACTAGCGGGGGGCAATGAGCAGTTCTTC
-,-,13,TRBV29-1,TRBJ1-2,CSSGTTGVGGYTF,TGCAGCTCCGGGACGACGGGGGTGGGAGGCTACACCTTC
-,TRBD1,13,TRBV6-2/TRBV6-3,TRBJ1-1,CASSTQGDTEAFF,TGTGCCAGCAGCACCCAGGGGGACACTGAAGCTTTCTTT
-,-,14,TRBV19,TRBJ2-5,CASGWGGAEETQYF,TGTGCCAGTGGTTGGGGGGGCGCGGAAGAGACCCAGTACTTC
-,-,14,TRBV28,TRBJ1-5,CASSLNAAFQPQHF,TGTGCCAGCAGTTTAAACGCGGCCTTTCAGCCCCAGCATTTT
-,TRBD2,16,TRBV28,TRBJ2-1,CASSPIGLAGFEEQFF,TGTGCCAGCAGCCCCATTGGGCTAGCGGGGTTTGAGGAGCAGTTCTTC
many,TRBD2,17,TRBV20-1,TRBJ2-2,CSASSGAQGANTGELFF,TGCAGTGCTAGTAGCGGGGCCCAGGGCGCTAACACCGGGGAGCTGTTTTTT
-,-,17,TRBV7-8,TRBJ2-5,CASSLALTRGPQETQYF,TGTGCCAGCAGCTTAGCATTGACCAGGGGACCACAAGAGACCCAGTACTTC
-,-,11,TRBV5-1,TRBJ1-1,CASSSNTEAFF,TGCGCCAGCAGCTCAAACACTGAAGCTTTCTTT
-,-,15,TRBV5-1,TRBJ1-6,CASSLGPGGNSPLHF,TGCGCCAGCAGCTTGGGCCCGGGTGGCAATTCACCCCTCCACTTT
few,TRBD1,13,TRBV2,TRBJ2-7,CASDRVLPYEQYF,TGTGCCAGCGACAGGGTCTTACCCTACGAGCAGTACTTC
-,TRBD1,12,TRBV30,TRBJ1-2,CAWNRGNYGYTF,TGTGCCTGGAACAGGGGTAACTATGGCTACACCTTC
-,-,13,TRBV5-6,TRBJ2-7,CASSLASTYEQYF,TGTGCCAGCAGCTTGGCGTCTACCTACGAGCAGTACTTC
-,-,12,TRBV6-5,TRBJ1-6,CASNTQGGVFHF,TGTGCCAGCAACACGCAAGGGGGGGTTTTCCACTTT
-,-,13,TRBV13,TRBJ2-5,CASSWEDQETQYF,TGTGCCAGCAGCTGGGAAGACCAAGAGACCCAGTACTTC
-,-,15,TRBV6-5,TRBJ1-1,CASRGGGLRNTEAFF,TGTGCCAGCAGGGGCGGTGGACTGAGGAACACTGAAGCTTTCTTT
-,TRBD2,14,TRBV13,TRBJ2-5,CASSLGGYQETQYF,TGTGCCAGCAGCTTGGGGGGGTACCAAGAGACCCAGTACTTC
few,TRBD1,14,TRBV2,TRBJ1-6,CASSVTGRGSPLHF,TGTGCCAGCAGCGTGACAGGGAGAGGCTCACCCCTCCACTTT
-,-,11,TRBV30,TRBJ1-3,CAWSPGNTIYF,TGTGCCTGGAGTCCTGGAAACACCATATATTTT
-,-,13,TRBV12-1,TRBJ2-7,CASWLKHADEQYF,TGTGCCAGCTGGCTTAAGCACGCTGACGAGCAGTACTTC
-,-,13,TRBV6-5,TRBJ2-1,CASTAVDFRDMFF,TGTGCCAGCACCGCAGTCGACTTCAGGGATATGTTCTTC
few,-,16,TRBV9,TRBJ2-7,CASSVGQAPISYEQYF,TGTGCCAGCAGCGTAGGTCAGGCCCCGATCTCCTACGAGCAGTACTTC
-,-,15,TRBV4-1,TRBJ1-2,CASSQPGAGGYGYTF,TGCGCCAGCAGCCAACCGGGGGCTGGGGGTTACGGCTACACCTTC
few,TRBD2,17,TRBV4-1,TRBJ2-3,CASSQTPGLAGGDTQYF,TGCGCCAGCAGCCAAACTCCGGGACTAGCGGGGGGAGATACGCAGTATTTT
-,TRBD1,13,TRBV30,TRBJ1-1,CAWSGDRRRVAFF,TGTGCCTGGAGCGGGGACAGGCGCAGGGTGGCTTTCTTT
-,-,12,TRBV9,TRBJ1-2,CASSVATGLPAF,TGTGCCAGCAGCGTAGCTACGGGACTGCCCGCCTTC
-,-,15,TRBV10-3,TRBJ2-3,CATHTRRAYTDTQYF,TGTGCCACGCACACGAGGCGGGCCTACACAGATACGCAGTATTTT
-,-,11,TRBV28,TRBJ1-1,CASKTSTEAFF,TGTGCCAGCAAAACGTCGACTGAAGCTTTCTTT